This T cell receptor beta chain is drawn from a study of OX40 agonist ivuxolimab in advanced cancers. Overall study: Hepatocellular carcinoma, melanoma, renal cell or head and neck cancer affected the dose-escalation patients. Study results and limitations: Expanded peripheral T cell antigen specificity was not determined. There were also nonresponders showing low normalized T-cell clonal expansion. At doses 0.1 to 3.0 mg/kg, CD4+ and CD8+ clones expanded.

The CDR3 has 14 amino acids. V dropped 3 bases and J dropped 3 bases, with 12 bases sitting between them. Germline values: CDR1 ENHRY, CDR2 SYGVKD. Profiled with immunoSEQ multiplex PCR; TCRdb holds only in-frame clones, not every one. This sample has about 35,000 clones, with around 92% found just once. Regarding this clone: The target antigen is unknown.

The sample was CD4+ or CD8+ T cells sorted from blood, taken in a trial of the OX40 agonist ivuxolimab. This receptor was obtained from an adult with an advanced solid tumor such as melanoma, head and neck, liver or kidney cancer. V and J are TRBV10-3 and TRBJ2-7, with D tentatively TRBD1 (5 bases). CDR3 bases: TGTGCCATCAGTGAAAAAGGGGTGGGCTACGAGCAGTACTTC. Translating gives CAISEKGVGYEQYF.